This T cell receptor beta chain was captured in a study of regulatory T cells in long-lasting Graves disease. This clonotype has a count of ten or more. This CDR3 has 12 amino acids. Trimming removed 5 bases from V and 6 bases from J, with 11 bases in between. CDR1 is SEHNR and CDR2 is FQNEAQ in the germline V gene (reference sequence). Both iRepertoire HTBI primers and Arm-PCR of CDR3 regions were used to build the TCR beta libraries. From the multiplex PCR reads, TCRdb called clonotypes with MiXCR, one entry per CDR3 protein. The sample has 410,000 or so distinct CDR3 sequences, about 15% seen once. As to time point: newly diagnosed GD, antithyroid drugs for less than 3 months. The TCR library used RNA extracted from PBMCs. This sample also appeared in a second study, on T cells in Graves' hyperthyroidism and ophthalmopathy.

This clonotype was obtained from a woman aged 25 to 39 with Graves disease. The genes are TRBV7-9 and TRBJ2-7; D not resolved. The source was peripheral blood mononuclear cells (PBMCs), collected at new diagnosis, from a patient treated with antithyroid drugs. The CDR3 protein is CASSPTRSEQYF. The DNA of the CDR3 is TGTGCCAGCAGCCCCACCCGGAGCGAGCAGTACTTC.